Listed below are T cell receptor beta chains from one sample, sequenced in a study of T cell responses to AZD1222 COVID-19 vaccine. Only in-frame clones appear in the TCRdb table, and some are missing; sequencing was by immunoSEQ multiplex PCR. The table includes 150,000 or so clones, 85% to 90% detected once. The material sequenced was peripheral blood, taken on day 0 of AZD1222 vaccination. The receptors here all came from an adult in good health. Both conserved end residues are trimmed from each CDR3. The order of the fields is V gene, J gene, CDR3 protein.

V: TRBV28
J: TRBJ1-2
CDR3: ASSQGPRSNYGYT

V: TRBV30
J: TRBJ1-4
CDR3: AWSRGTGGEKLF

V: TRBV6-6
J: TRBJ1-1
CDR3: ASSYSLDTEAF

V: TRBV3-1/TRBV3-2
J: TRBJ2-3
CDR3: ASSPSSGVTTDTQY

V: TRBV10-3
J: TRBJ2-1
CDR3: AIRDTGDSSYNEQF

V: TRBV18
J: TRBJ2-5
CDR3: ASSPGRRETQY

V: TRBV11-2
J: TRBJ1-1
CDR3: ASSLDWGTEAF

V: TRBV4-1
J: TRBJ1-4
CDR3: ASSQTETTNEKLF

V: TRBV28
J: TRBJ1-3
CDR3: ATRRGASGNTIY

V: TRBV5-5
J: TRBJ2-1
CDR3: ASSLARVWDEQF

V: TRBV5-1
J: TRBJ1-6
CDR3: ASSLHRVSSPLH

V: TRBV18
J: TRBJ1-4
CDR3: ASSLRTGQWEKLF

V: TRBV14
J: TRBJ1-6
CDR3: ASSQATGLSPLH

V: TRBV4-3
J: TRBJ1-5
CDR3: ASSQDGGNQPQH

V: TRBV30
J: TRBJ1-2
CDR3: AWRPWGRGYT

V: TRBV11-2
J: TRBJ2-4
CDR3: ASSLGSRGGGLINIQY

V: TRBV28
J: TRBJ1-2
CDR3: ASSLGRYGYT